The 2 T cell receptor beta chains listed next were all sequenced from one sample in a study of tumor-infiltrating lymphocytes in oesophageal squamous cell carcinoma. TCRdb reprocessed the PCR reads with MiXCR, giving one entry per CDR3 protein. Of about 15,000 distinct CDR3 sequences in the sample, 46% are singletons; the top ten hold about half. Sequenced: blood. The receptors were sampled from a male donor with esophageal squamous cell carcinoma.

This clonotype occurred many times. This may stem from a read error, because a much larger clone lies one nucleotide away. The CDR3 spells CASSLVGEDEQYF. The CDR3 region has the DNA TGTGCCAGCAGCTTGGTAGGGGAGGATGAGCAGTACTTC. The chain joins TRBV5-4 to TRBJ2-7; tentative D call: TRBD2 (6 bases). The V end was cut by 0 bases, the J end by 7 bases, with 11 bases between. This CDR3 is 13 amino acids long. Germline CDR1 is SGHNT and CDR2 is YYREEE (reference sequence).

Worth noting for this clonotype: This may stem from a read error, because a much larger clone lies one nucleotide away. The conserved phenylalanine or tryptophan normally closing the CDR3 is absent here, so this likely arose from a read error. The DNA is left out, because the CDR3 cannot be placed on it with certainty; the CDR3 is given as TCRdb lists it. The genes are TRBV7-2 and TRBJ2-1; the tabulated D call, TRBD1, remains unverified against the DNA. The germline CDR1 and CDR2 sequences are SGHTA and FQGNSA. The CDR3 sequence runs 17 residues, both termini included. CDR3 amino acids: CASSLALTGNYCYTFGS.